These T cell receptor beta chains were read from a single sample in a study of shared clonotypes between healthy human individuals. The data were produced by immunoSEQ multiplex PCR, yet TCRdb's version contains in-frame clones alone and is incomplete. The table has 450,000 to 650,000 clones, around 80% seen once. Specimen: PBMCs. These TCRs come from a woman aged 40 to 55 in good health. Some clones in this sample may be carry-over from other donors' samples. CDR3s include the opening cysteine and the closing phenylalanine or tryptophan. A D gene is named only where the DNA matches it firmly. The size field is filled for only some rows; it gives once, few, many or a size class.

>-|TRBJ2-1|TRBV20-1|-
CSARGQAEQFF
TGCAGTGCTAGAGGACAAGCGGAGCAGTTCTTC
>TRBD1|TRBJ2-7|TRBV7-8|-
CVSSSGQESYEQYF
TGTGTCAGCAGCTCCGGACAGGAGAGCTACGAGCAGTACTTC
>-|TRBJ2-6|TRBV9|-
CASSATASSGANVLTF
TGTGCCAGCAGCGCGACGGCGAGCTCTGGGGCCAACGTCCTGACTTTC
>-|TRBJ1-2|TRBV29-1|-
CSVSGDYGYTF
TGCAGCGTTTCAGGGGACTATGGCTACACCTTC
>TRBD2|TRBJ2-2|TRBV6-5|-
CASSLRTSGSRGELFF
TGTGCCAGCAGTTTACGGACTAGCGGGAGTCGTGGGGAGCTGTTTTTT
>-|TRBJ2-5|TRBV30|many
CAWRPGTAQETQYF
TGTGCCTGGAGACCCGGGACCGCCCAAGAGACCCAGTACTTC
>TRBD1|TRBJ1-1|TRBV19|once
CASSGTANTEAFF
TGTGCCAGTAGTGGGACAGCGAACACTGAAGCTTTCTTT
>TRBD2|TRBJ2-1|TRBV5-4|-
CASSSLLAGGRYNEQFF
TGTGCCAGCAGCTCCCTGTTAGCGGGAGGGCGGTACAATGAGCAGTTCTTC
>TRBD2|TRBJ2-5|TRBV7-2|-
CASSSGLAGFLGETQYF
TGTGCCAGCAGCTCGGGACTAGCGGGTTTCCTTGGAGAGACCCAGTACTTC
>TRBD1|TRBJ1-4|TRBV10-3|-
CAIQGESEKLFF
TGTGCCATCCAGGGGGAGAGTGAAAAACTGTTTTTT
>TRBD2|TRBJ2-1|TRBV4-2|few
CASSQDGGSHNEQFF
TGTGCCAGCAGCCAAGATGGCGGGAGCCACAATGAGCAGTTCTTC
>-|TRBJ1-1|TRBV6-6|-
CASSYWGADEAFF
TGTGCCAGCAGTTACTGGGGGGCAGATGAAGCTTTCTTT
>-|TRBJ2-3|TRBV28|few
CASEGPADTQYF
TGTGCCAGCGAAGGGCCAGCAGATACGCAGTATTTT
>TRBD1|TRBJ2-7|TRBV15|-
CATSRYRGREGEQYF
TGTGCCACCAGCAGATACAGGGGGCGGGAAGGGGAGCAGTACTTC
>-|TRBJ1-5|TRBV28|-
CASSLFTATWGQPQHF
TGTGCCAGCAGTTTATTTACAGCGACTTGGGGTCAGCCCCAGCATTTT